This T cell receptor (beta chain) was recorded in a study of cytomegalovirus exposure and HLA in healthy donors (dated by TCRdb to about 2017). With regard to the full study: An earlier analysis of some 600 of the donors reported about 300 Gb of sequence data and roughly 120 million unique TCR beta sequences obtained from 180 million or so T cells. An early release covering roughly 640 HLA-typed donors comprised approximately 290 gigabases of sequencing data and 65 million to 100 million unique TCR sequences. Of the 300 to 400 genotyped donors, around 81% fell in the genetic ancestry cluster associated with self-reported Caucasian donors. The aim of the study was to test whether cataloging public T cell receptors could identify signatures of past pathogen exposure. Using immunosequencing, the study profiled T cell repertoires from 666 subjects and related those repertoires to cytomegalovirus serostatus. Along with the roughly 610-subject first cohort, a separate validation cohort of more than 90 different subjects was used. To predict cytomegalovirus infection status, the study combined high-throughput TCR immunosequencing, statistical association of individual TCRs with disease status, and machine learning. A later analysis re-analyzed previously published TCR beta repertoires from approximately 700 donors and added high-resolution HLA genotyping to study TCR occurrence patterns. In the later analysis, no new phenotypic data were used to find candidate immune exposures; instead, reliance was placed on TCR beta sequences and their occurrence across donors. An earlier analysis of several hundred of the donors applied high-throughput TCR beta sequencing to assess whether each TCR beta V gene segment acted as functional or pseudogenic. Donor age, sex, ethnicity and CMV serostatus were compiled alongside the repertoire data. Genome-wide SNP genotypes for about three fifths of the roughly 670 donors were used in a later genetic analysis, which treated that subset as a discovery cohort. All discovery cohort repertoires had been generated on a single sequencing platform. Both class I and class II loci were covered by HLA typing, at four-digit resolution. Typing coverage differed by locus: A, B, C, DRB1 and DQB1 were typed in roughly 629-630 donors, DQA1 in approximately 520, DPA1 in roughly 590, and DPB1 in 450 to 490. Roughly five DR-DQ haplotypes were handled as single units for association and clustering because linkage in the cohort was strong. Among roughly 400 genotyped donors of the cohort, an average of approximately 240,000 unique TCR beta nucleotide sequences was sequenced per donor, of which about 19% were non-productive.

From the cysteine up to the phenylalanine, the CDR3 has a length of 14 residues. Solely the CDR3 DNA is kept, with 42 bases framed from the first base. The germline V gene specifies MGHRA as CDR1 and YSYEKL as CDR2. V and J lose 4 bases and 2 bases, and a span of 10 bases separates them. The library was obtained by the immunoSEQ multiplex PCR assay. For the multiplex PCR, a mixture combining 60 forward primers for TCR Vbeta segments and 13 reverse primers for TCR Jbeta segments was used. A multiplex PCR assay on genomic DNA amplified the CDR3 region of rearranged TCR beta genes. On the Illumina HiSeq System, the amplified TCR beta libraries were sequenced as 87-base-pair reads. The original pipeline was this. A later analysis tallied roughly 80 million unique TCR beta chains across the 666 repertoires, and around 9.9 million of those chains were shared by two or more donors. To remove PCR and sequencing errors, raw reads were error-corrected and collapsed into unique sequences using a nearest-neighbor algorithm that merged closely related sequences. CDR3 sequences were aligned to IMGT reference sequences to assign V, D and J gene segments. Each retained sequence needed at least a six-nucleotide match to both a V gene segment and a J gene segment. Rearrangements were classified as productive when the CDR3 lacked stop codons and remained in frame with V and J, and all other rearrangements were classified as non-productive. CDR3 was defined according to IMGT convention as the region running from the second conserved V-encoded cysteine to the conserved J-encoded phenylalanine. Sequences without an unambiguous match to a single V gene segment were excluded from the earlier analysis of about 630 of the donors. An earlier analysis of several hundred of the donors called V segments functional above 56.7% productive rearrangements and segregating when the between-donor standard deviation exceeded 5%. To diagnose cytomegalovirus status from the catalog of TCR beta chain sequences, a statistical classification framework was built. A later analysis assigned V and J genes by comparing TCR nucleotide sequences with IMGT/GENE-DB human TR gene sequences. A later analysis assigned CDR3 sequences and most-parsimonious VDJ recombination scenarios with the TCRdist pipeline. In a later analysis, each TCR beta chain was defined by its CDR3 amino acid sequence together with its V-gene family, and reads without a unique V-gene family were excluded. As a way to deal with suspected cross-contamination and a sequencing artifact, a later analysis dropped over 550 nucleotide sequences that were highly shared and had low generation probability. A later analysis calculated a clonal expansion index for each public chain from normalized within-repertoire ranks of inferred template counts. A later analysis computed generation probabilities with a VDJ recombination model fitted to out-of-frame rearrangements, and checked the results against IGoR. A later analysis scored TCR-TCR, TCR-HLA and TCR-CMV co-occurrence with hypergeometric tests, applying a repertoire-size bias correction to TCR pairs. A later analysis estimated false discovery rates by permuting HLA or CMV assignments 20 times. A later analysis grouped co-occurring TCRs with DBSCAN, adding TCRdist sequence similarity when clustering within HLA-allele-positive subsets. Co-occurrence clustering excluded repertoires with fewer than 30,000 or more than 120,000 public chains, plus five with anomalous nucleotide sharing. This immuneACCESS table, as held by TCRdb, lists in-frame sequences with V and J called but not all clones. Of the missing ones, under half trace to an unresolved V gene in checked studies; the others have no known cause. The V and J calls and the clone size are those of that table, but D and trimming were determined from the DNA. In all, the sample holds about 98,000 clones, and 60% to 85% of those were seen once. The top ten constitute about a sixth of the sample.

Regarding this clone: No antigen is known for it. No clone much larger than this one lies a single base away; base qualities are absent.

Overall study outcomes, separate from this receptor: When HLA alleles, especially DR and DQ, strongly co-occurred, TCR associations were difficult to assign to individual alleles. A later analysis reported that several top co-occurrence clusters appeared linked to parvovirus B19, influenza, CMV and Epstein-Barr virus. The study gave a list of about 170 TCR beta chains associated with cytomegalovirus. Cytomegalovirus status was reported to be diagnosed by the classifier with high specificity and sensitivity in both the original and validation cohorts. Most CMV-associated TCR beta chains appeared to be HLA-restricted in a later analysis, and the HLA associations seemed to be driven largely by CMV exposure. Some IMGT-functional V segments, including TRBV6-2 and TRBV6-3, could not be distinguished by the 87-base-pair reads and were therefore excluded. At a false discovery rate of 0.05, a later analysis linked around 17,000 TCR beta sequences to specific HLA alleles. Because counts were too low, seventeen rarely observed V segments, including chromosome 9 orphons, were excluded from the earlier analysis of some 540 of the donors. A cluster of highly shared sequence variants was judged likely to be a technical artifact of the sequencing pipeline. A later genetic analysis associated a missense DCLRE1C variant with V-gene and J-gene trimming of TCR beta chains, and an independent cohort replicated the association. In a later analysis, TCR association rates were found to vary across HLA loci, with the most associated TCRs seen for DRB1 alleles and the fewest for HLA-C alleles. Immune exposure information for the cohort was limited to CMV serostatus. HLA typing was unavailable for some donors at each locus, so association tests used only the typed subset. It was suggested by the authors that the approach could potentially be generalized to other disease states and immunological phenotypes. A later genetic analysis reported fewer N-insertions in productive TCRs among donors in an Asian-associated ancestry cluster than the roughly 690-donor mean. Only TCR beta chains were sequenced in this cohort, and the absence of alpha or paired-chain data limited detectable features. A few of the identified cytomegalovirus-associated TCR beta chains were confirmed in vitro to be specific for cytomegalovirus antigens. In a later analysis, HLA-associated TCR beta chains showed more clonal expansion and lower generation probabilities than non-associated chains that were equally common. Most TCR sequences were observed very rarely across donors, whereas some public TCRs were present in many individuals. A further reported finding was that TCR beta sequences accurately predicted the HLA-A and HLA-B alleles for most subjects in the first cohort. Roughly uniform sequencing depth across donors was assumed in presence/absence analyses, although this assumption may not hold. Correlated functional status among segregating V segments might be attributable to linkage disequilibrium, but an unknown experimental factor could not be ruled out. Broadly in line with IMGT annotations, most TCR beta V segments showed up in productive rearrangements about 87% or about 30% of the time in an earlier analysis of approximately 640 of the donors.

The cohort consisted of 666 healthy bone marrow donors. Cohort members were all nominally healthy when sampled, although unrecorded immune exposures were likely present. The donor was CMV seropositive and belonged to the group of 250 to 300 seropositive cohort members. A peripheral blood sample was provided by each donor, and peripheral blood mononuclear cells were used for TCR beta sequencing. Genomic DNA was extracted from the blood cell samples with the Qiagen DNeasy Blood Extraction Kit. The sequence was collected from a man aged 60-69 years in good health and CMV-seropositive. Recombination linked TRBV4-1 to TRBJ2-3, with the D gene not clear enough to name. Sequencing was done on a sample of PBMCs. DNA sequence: TGCGCCAGCAGCCCGATACTCAACACAGATACGCAGTATTTT. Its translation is CASSPILNTDTQYF.